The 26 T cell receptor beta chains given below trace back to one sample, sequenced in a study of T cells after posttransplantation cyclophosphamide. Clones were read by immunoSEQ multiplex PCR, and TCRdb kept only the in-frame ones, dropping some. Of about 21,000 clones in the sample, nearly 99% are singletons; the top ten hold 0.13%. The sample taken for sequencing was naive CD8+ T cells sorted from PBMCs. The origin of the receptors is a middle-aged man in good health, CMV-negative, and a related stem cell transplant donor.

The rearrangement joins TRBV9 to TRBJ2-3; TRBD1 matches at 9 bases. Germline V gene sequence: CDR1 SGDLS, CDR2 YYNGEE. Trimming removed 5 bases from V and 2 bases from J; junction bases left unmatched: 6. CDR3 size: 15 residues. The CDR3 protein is CASRAGTGPTDTQYF. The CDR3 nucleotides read TGTGCCAGCAGAGCCGGGACAGGGCCCACAGATACGCAGTATTTT.

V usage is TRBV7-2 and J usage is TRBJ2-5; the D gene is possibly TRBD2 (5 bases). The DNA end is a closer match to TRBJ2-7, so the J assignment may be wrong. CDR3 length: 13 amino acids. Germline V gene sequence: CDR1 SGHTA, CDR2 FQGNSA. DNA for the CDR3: TGTGCCAGCAGCTTAGCGGGAGCCTACGAGCAGTACTTC. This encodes CASSLAGAYEQYF.

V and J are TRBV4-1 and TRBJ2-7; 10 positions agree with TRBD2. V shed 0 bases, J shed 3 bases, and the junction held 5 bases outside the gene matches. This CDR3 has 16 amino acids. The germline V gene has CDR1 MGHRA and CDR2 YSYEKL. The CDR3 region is CASSQDKASGSYEQYF. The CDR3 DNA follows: TGCGCCAGCAGCCAAGATAAGGCTAGCGGGAGCTACGAGCAGTACTTC.

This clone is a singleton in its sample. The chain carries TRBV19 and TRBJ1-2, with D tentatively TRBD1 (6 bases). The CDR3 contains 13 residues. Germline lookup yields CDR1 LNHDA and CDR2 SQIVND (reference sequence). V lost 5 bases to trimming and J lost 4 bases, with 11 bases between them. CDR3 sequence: CASSPQGLYGYTF. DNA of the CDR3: TGTGCCAGTAGTCCCCAGGGGCTCTATGGCTACACCTTC.

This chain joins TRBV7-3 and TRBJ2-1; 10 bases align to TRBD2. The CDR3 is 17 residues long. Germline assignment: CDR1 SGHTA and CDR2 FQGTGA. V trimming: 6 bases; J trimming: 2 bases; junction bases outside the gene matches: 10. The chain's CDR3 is CASSSGTSESPYNEQFF. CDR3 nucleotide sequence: TGTGCCAGCAGTTCCGGGACTAGCGAGAGCCCCTACAATGAGCAGTTCTTC.

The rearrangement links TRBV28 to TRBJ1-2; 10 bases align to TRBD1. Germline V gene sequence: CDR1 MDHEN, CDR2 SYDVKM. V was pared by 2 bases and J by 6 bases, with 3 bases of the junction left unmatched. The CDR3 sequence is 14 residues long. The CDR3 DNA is TGTGCCAGCAGTTTAGCGGGGACAGGGGATGGCTACACCTTC. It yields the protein CASSLAGTGDGYTF.

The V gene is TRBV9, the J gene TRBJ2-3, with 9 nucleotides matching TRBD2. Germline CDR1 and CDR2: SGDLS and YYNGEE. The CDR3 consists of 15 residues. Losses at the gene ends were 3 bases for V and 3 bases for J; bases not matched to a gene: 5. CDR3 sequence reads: CASSESGRSTDTQYF. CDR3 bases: TGTGCCAGCAGCGAAAGCGGGAGGTCGACAGATACGCAGTATTTT.

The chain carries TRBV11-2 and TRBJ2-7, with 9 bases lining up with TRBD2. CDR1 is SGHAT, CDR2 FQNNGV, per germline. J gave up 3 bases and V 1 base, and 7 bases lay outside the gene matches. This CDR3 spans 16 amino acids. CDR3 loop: CASSLGGSGGYYEQYF. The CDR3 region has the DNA TGTGCCAGCAGCTTAGGAGGGAGCGGGGGGTACTACGAGCAGTACTTC.

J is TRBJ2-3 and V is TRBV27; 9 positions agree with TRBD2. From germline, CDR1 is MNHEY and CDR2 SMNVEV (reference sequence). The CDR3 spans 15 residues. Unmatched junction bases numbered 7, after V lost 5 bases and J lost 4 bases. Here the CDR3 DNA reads TGTGCCAGCAGTGGACTAGCGTTAGAGGCAGATACGCAGTATTTT. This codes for CASSGLALEADTQYF.

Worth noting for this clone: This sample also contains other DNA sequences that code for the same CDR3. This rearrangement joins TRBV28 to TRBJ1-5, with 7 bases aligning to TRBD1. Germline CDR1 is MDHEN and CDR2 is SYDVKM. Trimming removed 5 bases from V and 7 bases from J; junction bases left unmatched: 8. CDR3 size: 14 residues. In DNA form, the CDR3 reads TGTGCCAGCAGTCCACGACAGGGTGGCCAGCCCCAGCATTTT. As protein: CASSPRQGGQPQHF.

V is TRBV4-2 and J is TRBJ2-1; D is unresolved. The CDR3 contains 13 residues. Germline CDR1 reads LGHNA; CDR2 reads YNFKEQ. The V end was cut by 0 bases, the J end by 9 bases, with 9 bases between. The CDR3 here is CASSQENRGEQFF. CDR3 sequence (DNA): TGTGCCAGCAGCCAAGAGAACCGAGGTGAGCAGTTCTTC.

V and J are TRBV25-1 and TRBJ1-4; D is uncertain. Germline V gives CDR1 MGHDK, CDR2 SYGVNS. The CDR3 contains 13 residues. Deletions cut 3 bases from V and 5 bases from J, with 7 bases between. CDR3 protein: CASSETPNEKLFF. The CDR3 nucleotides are TGTGCCAGCAGTGAGACACCGAATGAAAAACTGTTTTTT.

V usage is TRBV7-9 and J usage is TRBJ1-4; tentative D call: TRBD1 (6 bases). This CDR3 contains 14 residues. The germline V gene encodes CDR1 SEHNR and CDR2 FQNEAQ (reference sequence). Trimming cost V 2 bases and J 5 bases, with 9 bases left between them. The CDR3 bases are TGTGCCAGCAGCTTACCGGGACAAAATGAAAAACTGTTTTTT. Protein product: CASSLPGQNEKLFF.

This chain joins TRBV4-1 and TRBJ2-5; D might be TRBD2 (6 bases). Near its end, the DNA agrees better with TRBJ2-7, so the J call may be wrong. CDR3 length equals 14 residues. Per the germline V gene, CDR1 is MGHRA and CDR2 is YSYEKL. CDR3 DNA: TGCGCCAGCAGCCAAGAGGCGGGAAACTACGAGCAGTACTTC. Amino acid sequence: CASSQEAGNYEQYF.

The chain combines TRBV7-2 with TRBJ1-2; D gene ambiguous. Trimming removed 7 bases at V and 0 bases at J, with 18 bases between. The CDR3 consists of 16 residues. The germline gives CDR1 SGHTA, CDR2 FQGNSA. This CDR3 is CASTNRRSIANYGYTF. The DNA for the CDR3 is TGTGCCAGCACCAATCGCCGGTCGATAGCTAACTATGGCTACACCTTC.

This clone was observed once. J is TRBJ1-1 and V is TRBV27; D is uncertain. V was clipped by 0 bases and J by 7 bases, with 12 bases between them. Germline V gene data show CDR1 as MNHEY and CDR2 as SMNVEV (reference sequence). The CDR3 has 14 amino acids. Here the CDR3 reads CASSLSGSQNEAFF. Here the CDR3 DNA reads TGTGCCAGCAGTTTATCGGGCAGCCAAAATGAAGCTTTCTTT.

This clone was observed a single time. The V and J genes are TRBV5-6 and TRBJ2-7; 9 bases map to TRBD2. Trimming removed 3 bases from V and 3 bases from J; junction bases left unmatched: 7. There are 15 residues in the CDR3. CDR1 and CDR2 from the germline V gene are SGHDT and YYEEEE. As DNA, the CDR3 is TGTGCCAGCAGCTCTGGGCGACTAGCGGTCTACGAGCAGTACTTC. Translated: CASSSGRLAVYEQYF.

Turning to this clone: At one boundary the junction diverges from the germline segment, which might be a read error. The DNA for the CDR3 is TGTGCCGGCAGCGGAAACCGGGAGGGGGCTAACTATGGCTACACCTTC. Protein sequence: CAGSGNREGANYGYTF. This chain links TRBV9 with TRBJ1-2; D possibly corresponds to TRBD1 (6 bases). This CDR3 has 16 amino acids. Germline CDR1 is SGDLS and CDR2 is YYNGEE. The full variable domain, rest sourced from reference TRBV9 and TRBJ1-2, is DSGVTQTPKHLITATGQRVTLRCSPRSGDLSVYWYQQSLDQGLQFLIQYYNGEERAKGNILERFSAQQFPDLHSELNLSSLELGDSALYFCAGSGNREGANYGYTFGSGTRLTVV.

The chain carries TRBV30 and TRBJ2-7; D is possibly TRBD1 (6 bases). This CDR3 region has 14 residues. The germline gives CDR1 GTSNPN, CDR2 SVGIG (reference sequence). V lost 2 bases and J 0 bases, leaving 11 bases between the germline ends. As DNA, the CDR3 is TGTGCCTGGAGTCTGACAGGAACCTCCTACGAGCAGTACTTC. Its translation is CAWSLTGTSYEQYF.

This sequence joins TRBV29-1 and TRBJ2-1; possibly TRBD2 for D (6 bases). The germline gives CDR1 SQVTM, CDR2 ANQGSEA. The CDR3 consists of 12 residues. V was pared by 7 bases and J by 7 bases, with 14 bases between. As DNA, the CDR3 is TGCAGCGCCGAACGGGACTTGAATGAGCAGTTCTTC. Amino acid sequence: CSAERDLNEQFF.

The CDR3, as DNA: TGTGCCAGCAGCCACGCCGGGACAGGGGGCTACGAGCAGTACTTC. Protein: CASSHAGTGGYEQYF. The chain uses TRBV7-9 and TRBJ2-7; 11 bases map to TRBD1. V shed 5 bases and J 3 bases; nucleotides not matched to a gene: 6. The CDR3 runs to 15 residues. The V gene's germline CDR1 is SEHNR and CDR2 FQNEAQ (reference sequence).

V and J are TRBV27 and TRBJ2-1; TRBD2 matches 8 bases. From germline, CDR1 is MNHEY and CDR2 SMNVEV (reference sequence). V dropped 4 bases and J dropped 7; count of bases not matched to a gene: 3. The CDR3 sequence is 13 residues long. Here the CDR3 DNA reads TGTGCCAGCAGTTCCGGGAGGGGGAATGAGCAGTTCTTC. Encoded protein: CASSSGRGNEQFF.

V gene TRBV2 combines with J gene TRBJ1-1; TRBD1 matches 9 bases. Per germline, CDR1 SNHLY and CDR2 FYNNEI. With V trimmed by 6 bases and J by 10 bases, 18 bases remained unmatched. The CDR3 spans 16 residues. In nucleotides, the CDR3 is TGTGCCAGCAGAACACAGGGGGCGGGCCCTCTCTTACGAGCTTTCTTT. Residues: CASRTQGAGPLLRAFF.

This CDR3 reads CASSFPGVGYGYTF. Written as DNA, the CDR3 is TGTGCCAGCAGTTTTCCCGGGGTCGGCTATGGCTACACCTTC. The genes are TRBV28 and TRBJ1-2; D is uncertain. The CDR3 loop spans 14 amino acids. CDR1 MDHEN and CDR2 SYDVKM come from the germline V gene. Trimming stripped 3 bases from V and 4 bases from J, with 12 bases between.

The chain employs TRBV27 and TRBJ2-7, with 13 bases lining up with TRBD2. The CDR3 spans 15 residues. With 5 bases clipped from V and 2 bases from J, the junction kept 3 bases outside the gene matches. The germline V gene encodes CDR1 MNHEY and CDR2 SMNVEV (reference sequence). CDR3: CASSPGTSGTYEQYF. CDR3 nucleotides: TGTGCCAGCAGTCCCGGGACTAGCGGGACCTACGAGCAGTACTTC.

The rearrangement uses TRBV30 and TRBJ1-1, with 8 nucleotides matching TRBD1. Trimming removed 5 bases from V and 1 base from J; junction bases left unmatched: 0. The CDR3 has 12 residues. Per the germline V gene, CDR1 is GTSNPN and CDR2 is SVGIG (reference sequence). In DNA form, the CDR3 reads TGTGCCTGGGGGACAGGGAACACTGAAGCTTTCTTT. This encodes CAWGTGNTEAFF.